A selection of T cell receptor beta chains follows, all from one sample in a study of cytomegalovirus exposure and HLA in healthy donors. Generated by immunoSEQ multiplex PCR, the TCRdb table keeps only in-frame clones and is missing some. The sample carries about 160,000 clones, around four fifths recorded once. The sequencing sample was made of PBMCs. Receptors were obtained from a woman between 25 and 40 years old in good health and CMV-seronegative. CDR3s include the opening cysteine and the closing phenylalanine or tryptophan. Fields, in order: clone size, D gene, J gene, V gene, CDR3 protein, CDR3 DNA. A D gene is named only where the DNA matches it firmly. A row's size may be missing; if present it is once, few, many or a size class.

>NA|TRBD1|TRBJ1-1|TRBV7-8
CASSSDRGNTEAFF
TGTGCCAGCAGCTCGGACAGGGGAAACACTGAAGCTTTCTTT
>NA|TRBD1|TRBJ2-6|TRBV5-1
CASTPTGGGANVLTF
TGCGCCAGCACCCCGACAGGGGGTGGGGCCAACGTCCTGACTTTC
>few|NA|TRBJ1-3|TRBV5-1
CASSLGEGTGNTIYF
TGCGCCAGCAGCTTAGGGGAAGGGACTGGAAACACCATATATTTT
>NA|NA|TRBJ2-7|TRBV15
CATREDSRSYEQYF
TGTGCCACCAGAGAAGACAGTCGCTCCTACGAGCAGTACTTC
>once|NA|TRBJ1-2|TRBV7-2
CASSLGGGTEYYGYTF
TGTGCCAGCAGCTTGGGGGGAGGGACGGAGTACTATGGCTACACCTTC
>NA|NA|TRBJ1-1|TRBV20-1
CSARKNTEAFF
TGCAGTGCTCGTAAGAACACTGAAGCTTTCTTT
>NA|NA|TRBJ1-5|TRBV6-1
CASKQASQPQHF
TGTGCCAGCAAGCAGGCGAGTCAGCCCCAGCATTTT
>few|NA|TRBJ1-1|TRBV5-1
CASRERSMNTEAFF
TGCGCCAGCCGAGAACGGAGTATGAACACTGAAGCTTTCTTT
>NA|NA|TRBJ2-7|TRBV5-1
CASSPTGGPPYEQYF
TGCGCCAGCAGCCCCACCGGGGGGCCTCCCTACGAGCAGTACTTC
>NA|NA|TRBJ1-5|TRBV7-2
CASSGGGHSNQPQHF
TGTGCCAGCAGCGGGGGGGGTCATAGCAATCAGCCCCAGCATTTT
>NA|NA|TRBJ2-5|TRBV19
CASRRGPQETQYF
TGTGCCAGTAGGCGGGGGCCGCAAGAGACCCAGTACTTC
>NA|NA|TRBJ1-1|TRBV28
CASSLHGGPGTEAFF
TGTGCCAGCAGTTTACACGGGGGGCCGGGCACTGAAGCTTTCTTT
>NA|NA|TRBJ1-1|TRBV27
CASSLSLFQGRTEAFF
TGTGCCAGCAGTTTATCCTTATTTCAGGGGCGGACTGAAGCTTTCTTT
>NA|NA|TRBJ1-1|TRBV7-2
CASSLMEGTEAFF
TGTGCCAGCAGCTTAATGGAGGGCACTGAAGCTTTCTTT
>once|TRBD1|TRBJ1-1|TRBV6-5
CASSYSTGFKVVAFF
TGTGCCAGCAGTTACTCGACAGGGTTTAAGGTGGTCGCTTTCTTT
>NA|NA|TRBJ2-2|TRBV5-1
CASSPGQNTGELFF
TGCGCCAGCAGCCCAGGACAGAACACCGGGGAGCTGTTTTTT
>NA|TRBD2|TRBJ2-7|TRBV29-1
CSVATSGAVYEQYF
TGCAGCGTTGCTACAAGCGGGGCTGTCTACGAGCAGTACTTC
>NA|TRBD1|TRBJ2-7|TRBV19
CASSSRDRGYEQYF
TGTGCCAGTAGTTCCCGGGACAGGGGTTACGAGCAGTACTTC
>NA|TRBD1|TRBJ1-1|TRBV7-3
CASSLISGGEAFF
TGTGCCAGCAGCTTAATATCAGGGGGGGAAGCTTTCTTT
>NA|NA|TRBJ2-5|TRBV29-1
CSVESLQGEVQYF
TGCAGCGTTGAAAGCCTCCAGGGGGAGGTCCAGTACTTC
>NA|NA|TRBJ1-5|TRBV28
CASSSPSLGPSNDNQPQHF
TGTGCCAGCAGTTCTCCCTCCTTGGGCCCCTCCAACGACAATCAGCCCCAGCATTTT
>NA|TRBD1|TRBJ2-7|TRBV4-1
CASSRDRGLLYEQYF
TGCGCCAGCAGCCGAGACAGGGGTCTCCTCTACGAGCAGTACTTC
>once|NA|TRBJ2-7|TRBV21-1
CASSMGGYEQYF
TGTGCCAGCAGCATGGGGGGCTACGAGCAGTACTTC
>few|NA|TRBJ2-7|TRBV7-2
CASSLGFSGLRSYEQYF
TGTGCCAGCAGCTTAGGATTTTCGGGGTTAAGATCCTACGAGCAGTACTTC
>NA|NA|TRBJ1-2|TRBV7-9
CASSLVTGPNYGYTF
TGTGCCAGCAGCTTAGTGACGGGTCCTAACTATGGCTACACCTTC
>few|NA|TRBJ2-2|TRBV5-1
CASSPDGRPGELFF
TGCGCCAGCAGCCCGGATGGGCGACCCGGGGAGCTGTTTTTT
>NA|TRBD1|TRBJ2-7|TRBV7-9
CASSRTRTGPYEQYF
TGTGCCAGCAGCCGGACCCGGACAGGACCTTACGAGCAGTACTTC
>NA|NA|TRBJ1-3|TRBV6-5
CASSRMDRTGNTIYF
TGTGCCAGCAGCCGCATGGACAGAACTGGAAACACCATATATTTT
>once|NA|TRBJ1-5|TRBV19
CASSTGLRQPQHF
TGTGCCAGTTCGACAGGTTTGCGGCAGCCCCAGCATTTT
>few|TRBD1|TRBJ1-2|TRBV6-1
CASSDATGGSGYTF
TGTGCCAGCAGTGACGCGACAGGGGGCTCGGGCTACACCTTC
>few|NA|TRBJ1-1|TRBV30
CAWVWDSGTEAFF
TGTGCCTGGGTTTGGGACTCGGGCACTGAAGCTTTCTTT
>once|NA|TRBJ1-1|TRBV6-5
CASSVMNTEAFF
TGTGCCAGCAGCGTAATGAACACTGAAGCTTTCTTT
>once|NA|TRBJ2-3|TRBV5-1
CASSSAGGLQYF
TGCGCCAGCAGCTCTGCTGGGGGGTTACAGTATTTT
>once|TRBD2|TRBJ2-5|TRBV29-1
CSGGLAEQETQYF
TGCAGCGGAGGACTAGCGGAACAAGAGACCCAGTACTTC
>NA|TRBD1|TRBJ1-5|TRBV19
CASSPRTGHDSNQPQHF
TGTGCCAGTAGTCCCAGGACAGGACATGATAGCAATCAGCCCCAGCATTTT
>NA|NA|TRBJ2-1|TRBV5-4
CASSPTRGLQANEQFF
TGTGCCAGCAGCCCCACCCGGGGACTCCAGGCCAATGAGCAGTTCTTC
>NA|NA|TRBJ2-7|TRBV28
CASSLNRYEQYF
TGTGCCAGCAGTTTAAATCGCTACGAGCAGTACTTC
>NA|TRBD1|TRBJ2-7|TRBV6-5
CASSEYGTAYF
TGTGCCAGCAGTGAGTACGGGACAGCGTACTTC
>few|NA|TRBJ2-7|TRBV7-9
CASSLLRDSRNEQYF
TGTGCCAGCAGCTTACTCCGGGACTCTAGAAACGAGCAGTACTTC
>few|TRBD2|TRBJ2-3|TRBV5-1
CASSTGLVGATDTQYF
TGCGCCAGCAGCACCGGACTAGTCGGGGCCACAGATACGCAGTATTTT
>NA|NA|TRBJ1-5|TRBV2
CASSVNNNQPQHF
TGTGCCAGCAGTGTTAACAACAATCAGCCCCAGCATTTT